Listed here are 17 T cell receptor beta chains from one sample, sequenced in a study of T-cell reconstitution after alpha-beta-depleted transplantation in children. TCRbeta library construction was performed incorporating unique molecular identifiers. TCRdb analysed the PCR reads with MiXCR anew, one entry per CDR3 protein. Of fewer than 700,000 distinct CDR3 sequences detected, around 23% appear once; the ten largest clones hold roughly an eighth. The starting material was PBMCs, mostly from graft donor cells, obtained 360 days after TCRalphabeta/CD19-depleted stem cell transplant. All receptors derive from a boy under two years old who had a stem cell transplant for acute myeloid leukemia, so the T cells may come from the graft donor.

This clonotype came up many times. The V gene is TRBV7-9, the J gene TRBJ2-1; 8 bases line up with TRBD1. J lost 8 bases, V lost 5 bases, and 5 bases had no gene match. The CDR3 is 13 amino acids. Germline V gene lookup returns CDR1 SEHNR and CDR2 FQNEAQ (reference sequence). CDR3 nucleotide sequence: TGTGCCAGCAGCAGACCGACAGGGGATGAGCAGTTCTTC. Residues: CASSRPTGDEQFF.

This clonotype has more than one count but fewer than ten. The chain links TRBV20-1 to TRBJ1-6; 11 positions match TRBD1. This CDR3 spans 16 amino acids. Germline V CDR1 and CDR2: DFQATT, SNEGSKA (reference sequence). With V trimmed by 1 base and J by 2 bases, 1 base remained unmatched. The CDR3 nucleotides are TGCAGTGCTAGAGGGACAGGGGGCGCCTATAATTCACCCCTCCACTTT. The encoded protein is CSARGTGGAYNSPLHF.

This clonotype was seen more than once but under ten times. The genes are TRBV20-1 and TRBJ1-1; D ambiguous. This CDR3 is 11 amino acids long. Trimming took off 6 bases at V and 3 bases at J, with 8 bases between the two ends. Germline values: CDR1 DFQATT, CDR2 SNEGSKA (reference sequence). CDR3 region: CSAPRYTEAFF. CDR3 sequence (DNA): TGCAGTGCCCCTCGGTACACTGAAGCTTTCTTT.

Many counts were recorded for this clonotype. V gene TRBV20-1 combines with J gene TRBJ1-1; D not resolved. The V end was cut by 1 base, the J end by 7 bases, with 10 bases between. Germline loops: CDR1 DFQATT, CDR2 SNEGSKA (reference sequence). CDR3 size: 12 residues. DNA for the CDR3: TGCAGTGCTAGAGGATTAGTCAATGAAGCTTTCTTT. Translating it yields CSARGLVNEAFF.

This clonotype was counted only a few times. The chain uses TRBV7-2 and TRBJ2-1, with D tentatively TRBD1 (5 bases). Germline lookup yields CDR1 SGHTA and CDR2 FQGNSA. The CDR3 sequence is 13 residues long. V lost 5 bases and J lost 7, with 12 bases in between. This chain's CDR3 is CASSTPQGNEQFF. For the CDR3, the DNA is TGTGCCAGCAGCACGCCTCAGGGAAATGAGCAGTTCTTC. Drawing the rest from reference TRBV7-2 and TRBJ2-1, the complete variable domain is GAGVSQSPSNKVTEKGKDVELRCDPISGHTALYWYRQSLGQGLEFLIYFQGNSAPDKSGLPSDRFSAERTGGSVSTLTIQRTQQEDSAVYLCASSTPQGNEQFFGPGTRLTVL.

Here the CDR3 reads CASSLGQETNIQYF. The CDR3 nucleotides are TGCGCCAGCAGCTTGGGACAGGAGACGAACATTCAGTACTTC. V and J are TRBV5-1 and TRBJ2-4, with a weak D call TRBD1 (6 bases). The germline gives CDR1 SGHRS, CDR2 YFSETQ. The CDR3 covers 14 residues. The V end was cut by 0 bases, the J end by 7 bases, with 11 bases between.

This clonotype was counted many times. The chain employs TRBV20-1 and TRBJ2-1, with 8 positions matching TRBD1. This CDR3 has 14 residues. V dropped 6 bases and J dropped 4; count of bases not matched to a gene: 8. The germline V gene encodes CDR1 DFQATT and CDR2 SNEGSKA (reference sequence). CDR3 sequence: CSAPGQELYNEQFF. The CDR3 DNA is TGCAGTGCACCGGGACAGGAACTATACAATGAGCAGTTCTTC.

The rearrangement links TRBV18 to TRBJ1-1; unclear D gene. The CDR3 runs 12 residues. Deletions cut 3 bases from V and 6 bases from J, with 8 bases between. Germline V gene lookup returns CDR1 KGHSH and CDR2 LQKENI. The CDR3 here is CASSPPSPEAFF. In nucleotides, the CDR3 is TGTGCCAGCTCACCCCCGTCTCCTGAAGCTTTCTTT. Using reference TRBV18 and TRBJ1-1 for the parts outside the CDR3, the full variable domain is NAGVMQNPRHLVRRRGQEARLRCSPMKGHSHVYWYRQLPEEGLKFMVYLQKENIIDESGMPKERFSAEFPKEGPSILRIQQVVRGDSAAYFCASSPPSPEAFFGQGTRLTVV.

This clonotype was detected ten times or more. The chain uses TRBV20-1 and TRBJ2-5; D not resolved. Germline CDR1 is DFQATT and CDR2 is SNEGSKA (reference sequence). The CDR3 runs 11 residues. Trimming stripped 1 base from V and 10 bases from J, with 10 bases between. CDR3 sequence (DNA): TGCAGTGCTAGAGGCCCCCCCCTCCAGTACTTC. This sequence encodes CSARGPPLQYF.

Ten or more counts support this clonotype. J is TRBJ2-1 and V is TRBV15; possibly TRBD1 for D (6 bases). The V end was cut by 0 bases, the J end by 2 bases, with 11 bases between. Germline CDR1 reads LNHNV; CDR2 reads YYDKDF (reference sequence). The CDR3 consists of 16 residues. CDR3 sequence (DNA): TGTGCCACCAGCAGAGATGGGGGACAACCCTACAATGAGCAGTTCTTC. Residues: CATSRDGGQPYNEQFF.

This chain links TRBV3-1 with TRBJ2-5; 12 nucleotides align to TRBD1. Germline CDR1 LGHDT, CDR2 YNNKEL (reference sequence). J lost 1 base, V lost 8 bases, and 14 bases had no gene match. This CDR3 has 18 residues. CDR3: CASCWGTGGRWSQETQYF. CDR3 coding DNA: TGTGCCAGCTGCTGGGGGACAGGGGGCCGATGGAGCCAAGAGACCCAGTACTTC.

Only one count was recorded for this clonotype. The CDR3 coding sequence is TGCAGTGCTACCCCGGGGAGGGAGGAGACCCAGTACTTC. Protein sequence: CSATPGREETQYF. The V and J genes are TRBV20-1 and TRBJ2-5, with 7 bases matching TRBD2. The CDR3 runs to 13 residues. With V trimmed by 4 bases and J by 5 bases, 7 bases remained unmatched. Germline-derived CDR1 and CDR2 are DFQATT and SNEGSKA (reference sequence).

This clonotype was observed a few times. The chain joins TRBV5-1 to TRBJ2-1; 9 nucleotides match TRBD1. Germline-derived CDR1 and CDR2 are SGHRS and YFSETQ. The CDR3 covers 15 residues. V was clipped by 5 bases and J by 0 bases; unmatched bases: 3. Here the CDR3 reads CASRTGGPSYNEQFF. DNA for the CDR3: TGCGCCAGCAGGACAGGGGGACCCTCCTACAATGAGCAGTTCTTC.

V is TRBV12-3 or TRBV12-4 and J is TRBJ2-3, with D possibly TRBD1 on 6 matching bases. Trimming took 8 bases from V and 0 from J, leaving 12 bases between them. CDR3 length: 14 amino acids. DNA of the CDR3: TGTGCCAGCGGGGGCCTCCTAAGCACAGATACGCAGTATTTT. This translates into CASGGLLSTDTQYF.

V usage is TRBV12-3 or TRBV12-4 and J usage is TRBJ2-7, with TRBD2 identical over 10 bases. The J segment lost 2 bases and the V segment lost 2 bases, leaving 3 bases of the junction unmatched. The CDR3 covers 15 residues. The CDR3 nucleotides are TGTGCCAGCAGTTTAACCGGGACTAGCGCCTACGAGCAGTACTTC. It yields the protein CASSLTGTSAYEQYF.

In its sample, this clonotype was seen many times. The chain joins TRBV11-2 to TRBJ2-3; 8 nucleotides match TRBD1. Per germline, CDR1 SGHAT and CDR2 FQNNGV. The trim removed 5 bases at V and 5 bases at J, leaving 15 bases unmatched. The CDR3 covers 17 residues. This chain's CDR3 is CASSIPISGGAEDTQYF. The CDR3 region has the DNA TGTGCCAGCAGCATCCCTATTTCAGGGGGCGCCGAAGATACGCAGTATTTT.

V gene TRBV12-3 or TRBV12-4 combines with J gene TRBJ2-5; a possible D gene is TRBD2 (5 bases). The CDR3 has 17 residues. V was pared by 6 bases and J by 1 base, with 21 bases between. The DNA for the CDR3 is TGTGCCAGCAGGGACGAGGGCGTTCCAACCCCCCAAGAGACCCAGTACTTC. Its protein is CASRDEGVPTPQETQYF.